Below, 20 T cell receptor beta chains from the same sample are listed, as sequenced in a study of T cells in Graves' hyperthyroidism and ophthalmopathy. TCR beta CDR3 sequences were amplified from RNA transcripts. An initial round of RT-PCR targeting the TCR CDR3 relied on the HTBI primer set. TCRdb fed the multiplex PCR reads into MiXCR, producing one record per CDR3 protein. The data hold under 750,000 distinct CDR3 sequences, with 18% observed a single time. Sequencing was done on a sample of blood. The receptors shown here come from a woman in her forties or fifties with Graves' hyperthyroidism that later progressed to Graves' ophthalmopathy.

This clonotype has more than one count but fewer than ten. J is TRBJ2-3 and V is TRBV5-1; 13 bases fit TRBD2. The length of the CDR3 is 19 residues. Germline CDR1 is SGHRS and CDR2 is YFSETQ. J gave up 2 bases and V 0 bases, and 9 bases lay outside the gene matches. The CDR3 loop is CASSLALLTSGGITDTQYF. The CDR3 DNA is TGCGCCAGCAGCTTGGCGCTCTTGACTAGCGGGGGGATCACAGATACGCAGTATTTT.

The rearrangement uses TRBV29-1 and TRBJ2-2; D not resolved. The length of the CDR3 is 14 residues. V was clipped by 6 bases and J by 0 bases, with 11 bases between them. Germline CDR1 SQVTM, CDR2 ANQGSEA. This CDR3 reads CSVRPDSNTGELFF. The DNA for the CDR3 is TGCAGCGTGCGGCCAGATTCGAACACCGGGGAGCTGTTTTTT.

This clonotype was counted a few times. The J gene is TRBJ2-3, the V gene TRBV7-8; D gene uncertain. Germline lookup yields CDR1 SGHVS and CDR2 FQNEAQ. The V end lost 6 bases, the J end lost 0 bases, and 13 bases lay between the germline ends. This CDR3 spans 15 amino acids. The CDR3 sequence: CASRLGITSTDTQYF. In nucleotides, the CDR3 is TGTGCCAGCAGATTGGGAATCACTAGCACAGATACGCAGTATTTT.

This clonotype has more than one count but fewer than ten. The rearrangement uses TRBV7-3 and TRBJ2-1; 11 nucleotides agree with TRBD2. The CDR3 has 15 residues. Germline values: CDR1 SGHTA, CDR2 FQGTGA. V was pared by 6 bases and J by 5 bases, with 6 bases of the junction left unmatched. This CDR3 reads CASRLAGGRDNEQFF. The CDR3, as DNA: TGTGCCAGCAGGCTAGCGGGGGGCAGGGACAATGAGCAGTTCTTC.

The V and J genes are TRBV28 and TRBJ2-3; D perhaps matches TRBD1 (6 bases). In germline, CDR1 is MDHEN, CDR2 SYDVKM. The CDR3 totals 13 residues. Deletions cut 7 bases from V and 11 bases from J, with 19 bases between. CDR3 protein: CASTSTRDIGQYF. The CDR3 bases are TGTGCCAGCACCTCCACCCGGGACATAGGGCAGTATTTT.

Only a few counts were recorded for this clonotype. The chain carries TRBV7-3 and TRBJ2-2; tentative D call: TRBD1 (6 bases). V was cut by 6 bases and J by 4 bases, with 9 bases left in between. Germline V gene lookup returns CDR1 SGHTA and CDR2 FQGTGA. This CDR3 is built from 13 residues. The CDR3 bases are TGTGCCAGCAGGCGGACAGCCACCGGGGAGCTGTTTTTT. Translating gives CASRRTATGELFF.

The chain's CDR3 is CASSLTQGSYSNQPQHF. The CDR3 DNA follows: TGTGCCAGCTCACTAACTCAGGGATCGTATAGCAATCAGCCCCAGCATTTT. This sequence joins TRBV18 and TRBJ1-5; D is possibly TRBD1 (5 bases). V lost 4 bases and J lost 0, with 16 bases in between. The CDR3 runs 17 residues. Germline lookup yields CDR1 KGHSH and CDR2 LQKENI.

The chain combines TRBV10-1 with TRBJ2-6; the D is unclear. The CDR3 is made up of 15 amino acids. The V end was cut by 3 bases, the J end by 1 base, with 7 bases between. Germline V gene sequence: CDR1 WNHNN, CDR2 SYGVQD (reference sequence). CDR3 loop: CASSDGRSGANVLTF. Here the CDR3 DNA reads TGCGCCAGCAGTGATGGACGTTCTGGGGCCAACGTCCTGACTTTC.

The sample holds a few counts of this clonotype. V is TRBV11-3 and J is TRBJ2-1, with 12 nucleotides matching TRBD2. With V trimmed by 1 base and J by 2 bases, 6 bases remained unmatched. The CDR3 covers 18 residues. Germline loops: CDR1 SGHNT, CDR2 YENEEA. CDR3 sequence (DNA): TGTGCCAGCAGCTTAGGTCCTAGCGGGGGGGCAACCTACAATGAGCAGTTCTTC. Protein sequence: CASSLGPSGGATYNEQFF.

At least ten counts were recorded for this clonotype. The chain joins TRBV5-1 to TRBJ1-2, with D hard to call. V was clipped by 4 bases and J by 3 bases, with 10 bases between them. This CDR3 region has 13 residues. Germline V gene sequence: CDR1 SGHRS, CDR2 YFSETQ. The CDR3 nucleotides read TGCGCCAGCAGCCCAGGCCCTGACTATGGCTACACCTTC. Translated: CASSPGPDYGYTF.

As concerns this clonotype: The junction and the germline gene differ at one end; a read error may be behind it. The CDR3 loop is CSARVQGAVETKYF. CDR3 in DNA: TGCAGTGCTAGAGTTCAGGGGGCTGTAGAGACCAAGTACTTC. V gene TRBV20-1 combines with J gene TRBJ2-5; TRBD1 matches 8 bases. This CDR3 is built from 14 residues. CDR1 and CDR2 (germline): DFQATT, SNEGSKA (reference sequence).

About this clonotype itself: A much larger clone is a single base away; this may be a read error. This chain joins TRBV12-3 or TRBV12-4 and TRBJ2-1; 11 positions agree with TRBD2. The length of the CDR3 is 21 residues. With 6 bases clipped from V and 1 base from J, the junction kept 20 bases outside the gene matches. The CDR3 nucleotides read TGTGCCAGCAGATCATTGGGCGGAGAGACTAGCGGGGAAAGGTCCTACAATGAGCAGTTCTTC. This translates into CASRSLGGETSGERSYNEQFF.

This clonotype has only a few counts. The rearrangement links TRBV3-1 to TRBJ1-5; unclear D gene. V was pared by 0 bases and J by 4 bases, with 10 bases between. Germline V gene data show CDR1 as LGHDT and CDR2 as YNNKEL (reference sequence). The CDR3 covers 15 residues. The CDR3 bases are TGTGCCAGCAGCCAAGATGCGAGAGAAAATCAGCCCCAGCATTTT. Its translation is CASSQDARENQPQHF. Full variable domain (missing parts from reference TRBV3-1 and TRBJ1-5): DTAVSQTPKYLVTQMGNDKSIKCEQNLGHDTMYWYKQDSKKFLKIMFSYNNKELIINETVPNRFSPKSPDKAHLNLHINSLELGDSAVYFCASSQDARENQPQHFGDGTRLSIL.

This clonotype came up a few times. J is TRBJ2-1 and V is TRBV5-4, with 13 bases that match TRBD2. The junction had 2 bases not matched to a gene; V was cut back by 1 base and J by 1 base. This CDR3 region has 17 residues. Germline V lookup: CDR1 SGHNT, CDR2 YYREEE (reference sequence). The CDR3 spells CASSLTSGGASYNEQFF. CDR3 nucleotide sequence: TGTGCCAGCAGCTTGACTAGCGGGGGGGCGTCCTACAATGAGCAGTTCTTC.

This clonotype was recorded many times. The chain carries TRBV3-1 and TRBJ1-5; D unclear. Trimming stripped 2 bases from V and 5 bases from J, with 13 bases between. CDR1 LGHDT and CDR2 YNNKEL come from the germline V gene (reference sequence). CDR3 length: 15 residues. The CDR3 nucleotides are TGTGCCAGCAGCCAAAGCTACCGGGTGGATCAGCCCCAGCATTTT. It yields the protein CASSQSYRVDQPQHF. Combining the CDR3 with reference TRBV3-1 and TRBJ1-5 gives the whole variable domain DTAVSQTPKYLVTQMGNDKSIKCEQNLGHDTMYWYKQDSKKFLKIMFSYNNKELIINETVPNRFSPKSPDKAHLNLHINSLELGDSAVYFCASSQSYRVDQPQHFGDGTRLSIL.

This clonotype occurred a few times. The chain employs TRBV24-1 and TRBJ2-1; 11 bases align to TRBD2. Germline CDR1 is KGHDR and CDR2 is SFDVKD. The J segment lost 0 bases and the V segment lost 3 bases, leaving 9 bases of the junction unmatched. This CDR3 comprises 19 residues. The CDR3 nucleotides are TGTGCCACCAGTGATATACTACTAGCGGGGGTTTCCTCCTACAATGAGCAGTTCTTC. It specifies CATSDILLAGVSSYNEQFF.

The sample holds many counts of this clonotype. This rearrangement joins TRBV11-1 to TRBJ2-1; unclear D gene. Looked up from germline, CDR1 is SGHAT and CDR2 is FQDESV (reference sequence). The CDR3 contains 12 residues. V shed 3 bases and J shed 8 bases, with 8 bases lying between them. CDR3 coding DNA: TGTGCCAGCAGCTTGGAGTACCATGAGCAGTTCTTC. Amino acids: CASSLEYHEQFF.

In its sample, this clonotype was seen many times. The gene calls are TRBV18 and TRBJ1-3; a weak D match, TRBD1 (5 bases). The V end was cut by 3 bases, the J end by 4 bases, with 16 bases between. This CDR3 is built from 16 residues. Germline loops: CDR1 KGHSH, CDR2 LQKENI. The chain's CDR3 is CASSPSTGLSGNTIYF. Written as DNA, the CDR3 is TGTGCCAGCTCACCTTCTACGGGGCTGTCCGGAAACACCATATATTTT.

This clonotype was observed many times. CDR3 bases: TGTGCCAGCAGGGGTCCCGAGACCCAGTACTTC. It is translated as CASRGPETQYF. The chain combines TRBV2 with TRBJ2-5; D ambiguous. This CDR3 has 11 amino acids. V was pared by 6 bases and J by 5 bases, with 7 bases between. CDR1 is SNHLY and CDR2 is FYNNEI in the germline V gene.

This clonotype was recorded many times. This chain links TRBV30 with TRBJ2-7, with 7 bases lining up with TRBD1. Germline V gene lookup returns CDR1 GTSNPN and CDR2 SVGIG (reference sequence). V gave up 5 bases and J gave up 2 bases; unmatched junction bases: 6. This CDR3 region has 13 residues. The CDR3 loop reads CAWARDRAYEQYF. CDR3 nucleotides: TGTGCCTGGGCCCGGGACAGAGCCTACGAGCAGTACTTC.